This record looks at one TCR beta chain sequence and its context. The antigen remains undetermined. V was clipped by 8 bases and J by 2 bases; unmatched bases: 9. Germline CDR1 MGHDK, CDR2 SYGVNS. CDR3 length: 14 amino acids. The data originate from a study of radiotherapy plus CTLA-4 blockade in lung cancer. About the research overall: Of the patients, more than 15% showed objective responses and under 40% attained disease control.

The method was immunoSEQ multiplex PCR; TCRdb's version includes in-frame clones alone and lacks a portion of them. The table records about 93,000 clones, approximately 86% of them present only once. Study conclusions and caveats: Best predicting response, reportedly, were early blood T cell clone dynamics, with interferon-beta.

This clonotype originated in a human donor with non-small cell lung cancer that progressed on radiotherapy plus ipilimumab. The sample consisted of peripheral blood, taken from a patient treated with radiotherapy plus ipilimumab. The chain employs TRBV25-1 and TRBJ2-7, with 7 bases fitting TRBD2. The CDR3 protein is CASAGREGTYEQYF. CDR3 nucleotide sequence: TGTGCCAGCGCGGGCAGGGAGGGGACCTACGAGCAGTACTTC.